The next 31 T cell receptor beta chains were all read from a single sample in a study of blood T cell repertoires in COVID-19. The method was immunoSEQ multiplex PCR; TCRdb's version includes in-frame clones alone and lacks a portion of them. The sample carries approximately 300,000 clones, more than 70% recorded once. Sample: PBMCs or T cells enriched from blood (not recorded which). The source is a woman in her twenties or thirties who had recovered from COVID-19.

The chain uses TRBV3-1 (or the pseudogene TRBV3-2) and TRBJ1-3, with D uncertain. Germline CDR1 and CDR2: LGHDT and YNNKEL (reference sequence). The ends were cut back, 1 base at V and 0 bases at J, with 10 bases in the middle. The CDR3 has 16 amino acids. CDR3 amino acids: CASSQARLSSGNTIYF. The CDR3 nucleotides are TGTGCCAGCAGCCAAGCCAGGTTAAGCTCTGGAAACACCATATATTTT.

V gene TRBV7-8 combines with J gene TRBJ2-3; 8 bases are shared with TRBD1. With V trimmed by 6 bases and J by 4 bases, 0 bases remained unmatched. In germline, CDR1 is SGHVS, CDR2 FQNEAQ. CDR3 size: 12 residues. The CDR3 sequence: CASRTGADTQYF. CDR3 bases: TGTGCCAGCAGGACAGGGGCAGATACGCAGTATTTT.

The rearrangement joins TRBV4-2 to TRBJ1-3; perhaps TRBD1 as D (6 bases). The V end was cut by 2 bases, the J end by 5 bases, with 10 bases between. CDR1 and CDR2 (germline): LGHNA, YNFKEQ. This CDR3 contains 14 residues. Here the CDR3 reads CASSQNDRRNTIYF. In DNA, the CDR3 is TGTGCCAGCAGCCAAAATGACAGGAGAAACACCATATATTTT.

CDR3 DNA sequence: TGTGCCACCAGCACGGCCCTAGACAGGGGGTACGAGCAGTACTTC. Translated: CATSTALDRGYEQYF. This chain links TRBV15 with TRBJ2-7; 9 bases are shared with TRBD1. The junction had 8 bases not matched to a gene; V was cut back by 4 bases and J by 4 bases. Germline loops: CDR1 LNHNV, CDR2 YYDKDF (reference sequence). This CDR3 spans 15 amino acids.

The V call is TRBV10-1, the J call TRBJ2-1; TRBD2 aligns across 11 bases. Trimming removed 4 bases from V and 7 bases from J; junction bases left unmatched: 6. Looked up from germline, CDR1 is WNHNN and CDR2 is SYGVQD (reference sequence). The CDR3 is 15 residues long. The CDR3 spells CASSGVSGGANEQFF. The DNA for the CDR3 is TGCGCCAGCAGTGGGGTTAGCGGGGGGGCAAATGAGCAGTTCTTC.

This clone was seen only once. The gene calls are TRBV6-1 and TRBJ1-1; a weak D match, TRBD1 (5 bases). There are 14 residues in the CDR3. Trimming pared 3 bases from V and 3 bases from J, leaving 11 bases between. The V gene's germline CDR1 is MNHNS and CDR2 SASEGT. CDR3 loop: CASSDRGAHTEAFF. Here the CDR3 DNA reads TGTGCCAGCAGTGATAGGGGCGCGCACACTGAAGCTTTCTTT.

This clone was seen a single time. The chain employs TRBV25-1 and TRBJ1-1; D is unresolved. The V end lost 5 bases, the J end lost 1 base, and 8 bases lay between the germline ends. Germline V lookup: CDR1 MGHDK, CDR2 SYGVNS. CDR3 length equals 13 residues. CDR3 DNA sequence: TGTGCCAGCAGTATCCCAGGGAACACTGAAGCTTTCTTT. Translating it yields CASSIPGNTEAFF. Based on the CDR3 plus reference TRBV25-1 and TRBJ1-1, the full variable domain is EADIYQTPRYLVIGTGKKITLECSQTMGHDKMYWYQQDPGMELHLIHYSYGVNSTEKGDLSSESTVSRIRTEHFPLTLESARPSHTSQYLCASSIPGNTEAFFGQGTRLTVV.

This sequence joins TRBV5-5 and TRBJ1-1, with TRBD1 identical over 12 bases. V gave up 2 bases and J gave up 1 base; unmatched junction bases: 9. This CDR3 has 18 residues. The germline V gene encodes CDR1 SGHKS and CDR2 YYEKEE (reference sequence). The CDR3 DNA follows: TGTGCCAGCAGCTTCCGGGACAGGGGGCATTCGGGGAACACTGAAGCTTTCTTT. It encodes CASSFRDRGHSGNTEAFF.

The genes are TRBV21-1 and TRBJ2-2; TRBD2 was called by the table and not checked on the DNA. TRBV21-1 has pseudogene status. CDR3 size: 12 residues. The CDR3 coding sequence is TGTGCCAGCAGCTCTCACACCGGGGAGCTGTTTTTT. Amino acid sequence: CASSSHTGELFF.

J is TRBJ1-6 and V is TRBV27; D unresolved. Deletions cut 5 bases from V and 7 bases from J, with 15 bases between. CDR3 size: 15 residues. CDR1 and CDR2 (germline): MNHEY, SMNVEV (reference sequence). CDR3: CASSKRELTNSPLHF. As DNA, the CDR3 is TGTGCCAGCAGTAAGCGGGAACTCACGAATTCACCCCTCCACTTT.

V usage is TRBV28 and J usage is TRBJ1-3; 9 positions agree with TRBD1. Germline V gives CDR1 MDHEN, CDR2 SYDVKM. J lost 3 bases, V lost 6 bases, and 0 bases had no gene match. This CDR3 is 13 amino acids long. CDR3: CASRGQGGNTIYF. CDR3 DNA sequence: TGTGCCAGCAGGGGACAGGGTGGAAACACCATATATTTT.

This chain joins TRBV7-2 and TRBJ2-1; 7 nucleotides align to TRBD2. Trimming removed 0 bases from V and 3 bases from J; junction bases left unmatched: 2. This CDR3 has 15 residues. Per germline, CDR1 SGHTA and CDR2 FQGNSA. Here the CDR3 DNA reads TGTGCCAGCAGCTTAGCGGGGGGGTTCTACAATGAGCAGTTCTTC. Its protein is CASSLAGGFYNEQFF.

The chain carries TRBV11-2 and TRBJ2-1; TRBD1 is a possible D gene (7 bases). The CDR3 is 12 amino acids. Trimming shortened V by 1 base and J by 12 bases, and 10 bases separated the two germline ends. Germline loops: CDR1 SGHAT, CDR2 FQNNGV. The CDR3 spells CASSLGQGGQFF. In DNA form, the CDR3 reads TGTGCCAGCAGCTTAGGACAGGGAGGGCAGTTCTTC.

The chain couples TRBV5-4 to TRBJ2-5; 8 bases line up with TRBD2. CDR1 and CDR2 from the germline V gene are SGHNT and YYREEE (reference sequence). CDR3 length equals 14 residues. Unmatched junction bases numbered 6, after V lost 4 bases and J lost 4 bases. The CDR3 protein is CASSTGLVRETQYF. The CDR3 DNA reads TGTGCCAGCAGCACGGGACTAGTCCGAGAGACCCAGTACTTC.

This clone was detected a few times. The rearrangement links TRBV3-1 (or the pseudogene TRBV3-2) to TRBJ1-1; 7 nucleotides align to TRBD1. CDR1 and CDR2 (germline): LGHDT, YNNKEL (reference sequence). The CDR3 has 15 residues. V was pared by 3 bases and J by 4 bases, with 8 bases of the junction left unmatched. In DNA, the CDR3 is TGTGCCAGCAGCCAGGGTCCAGGGGGAGCCACTGAAGCTTTCTTT. Translation: CASSQGPGGATEAFF.

Only a few counts were recorded for this clone. V gene TRBV29-1 combines with J gene TRBJ2-2, with D possibly being TRBD1 (5 bases). The CDR3 totals 11 residues. V was clipped by 5 bases and J by 10 bases, with 11 bases between them. In germline, CDR1 is SQVTM, CDR2 ANQGSEA. The CDR3 DNA follows: TGCAGCGTTAGTAAGGGGCCGGAGCTGTTTTTT. It translates to CSVSKGPELFF.

This sequence joins TRBV5-1 and TRBJ2-1; 7 bases align to TRBD2. The V gene end was trimmed by 2 bases and the J gene end by 1 base; junction bases not matched to a gene: 3. This CDR3 spans 15 amino acids. Germline lookup yields CDR1 SGHRS and CDR2 YFSETQ. As DNA, the CDR3 is TGCGCCAGCAGCTTCTTAGCGGGTTCCTACAATGAGCAGTTCTTC. As protein: CASSFLAGSYNEQFF.

The V call is TRBV9, the J call TRBJ2-2, with 10 positions matching TRBD2. The V and J ends lost 4 bases and 1 base, in that order; junction bases with no gene match: 13. Looked up from germline, CDR1 is SGDLS and CDR2 is YYNGEE. CDR3 size: 19 residues. The CDR3 is CASSSRSGGAIRNTGELFF. CDR3 coding DNA: TGTGCCAGCAGCTCGAGAAGCGGGGGGGCAATTAGGAACACCGGGGAGCTGTTTTTT.

The chain carries TRBV5-1 and TRBJ2-7; D is uncertain. The length of the CDR3 is 14 residues. Germline lookup yields CDR1 SGHRS and CDR2 YFSETQ. Trimming left V 0 bases short and J 0 bases short, with 7 bases between. The CDR3 spells CASSLGPSSYEQYF. The DNA for the CDR3 is TGCGCCAGCAGCTTGGGACCTAGCTCCTACGAGCAGTACTTC.

The chain combines TRBV2 with TRBJ1-2; no clear D. Deletions cut 6 bases from V and 8 bases from J, with 25 bases between. The V gene's germline CDR1 is SNHLY and CDR2 FYNNEI. The CDR3 is 16 residues long. CDR3 nucleotides: TGTGCCAGCAGCGCCTTAACCGGGTCCCAAGCCGAGGGCTACACCTTC. It yields the protein CASSALTGSQAEGYTF.

This chain joins TRBV5-5 and TRBJ1-5; the match to TRBD1 covers 8 bases. CDR1 SGHKS and CDR2 YYEKEE come from the germline V gene (reference sequence). CDR3 length: 15 residues. The V gene end was trimmed by 1 base and the J gene end by 5 bases; junction bases not matched to a gene: 5. The chain's CDR3 is CASSLQGAKDQPQHF. The CDR3 nucleotides read TGTGCCAGCAGCTTGCAGGGGGCAAAGGATCAGCCCCAGCATTTT.

This clone was seen more than once but under ten times. This chain uses TRBV4-2 with TRBJ1-4; 7 positions agree with TRBD1. The CDR3 extends over 16 amino acids. Trimming removed 0 bases from V and 6 bases from J; junction bases left unmatched: 7. Germline CDR1 and CDR2: LGHNA and YNFKEQ. As DNA, the CDR3 is TGTGCCAGCAGCCAAGAGCCCTCGGGACAGTATGAAAAACTGTTTTTT. Its protein product is CASSQEPSGQYEKLFF.

The chain employs TRBV4-1 and TRBJ1-2; 7 nucleotides align to TRBD1. The germline gives CDR1 MGHRA, CDR2 YSYEKL. The CDR3 loop spans 13 amino acids. V lost 3 bases, J lost 5 bases, and 3 bases stayed unmatched. For the CDR3, the DNA is TGCGCCAGCAGCCAGGGGGGACAGTATGGCTACACCTTC. It codes for CASSQGGQYGYTF.

The CDR3 region has the DNA TGTGCCAGTAGTTGGCGGGGGCGTACTAGCACAGATACGCAGTATTTT. Protein sequence: CASSWRGRTSTDTQYF. The chain has TRBV19 and TRBJ2-3; D is perhaps TRBD2 (7 bases). This CDR3 is built from 16 residues. V lost 5 bases, J lost 0 bases, and 15 bases lay in between. Germline-derived CDR1 and CDR2 are LNHDA and SQIVND (reference sequence).

The chain links TRBV30 to TRBJ1-1, with D tentatively TRBD1 (6 bases). CDR3 length: 14 amino acids. Germline CDR1 reads GTSNPN; CDR2 reads SVGIG (reference sequence). With 2 bases removed from V and 5 bases from J, the gap between germline ends came to 15 bases. CDR3 sequence (DNA): TGTGCCTGGAGTCGGGGACACGGTGGGACTGAAGCTTTCTTT. This gives the protein CAWSRGHGGTEAFF.

The CDR3 DNA reads TGTGCCAGCAGCCACGGGGTGGGCGGCACTGAAGCTTTCTTT. The encoded protein is CASSHGVGGTEAFF. This chain links TRBV3-1 (or the pseudogene TRBV3-2) with TRBJ1-1; D gene uncertain. The CDR3 runs to 14 residues. Germline CDR1 is LGHDT and CDR2 is YNNKEL (reference sequence). Trimming left V 3 bases short and J 4 bases short, with 12 bases between.

CDR3 DNA: TGTGCCAGCAACCCGCCGCGGGGGGGCACTGAAGCTTTCTTT. Encoded protein: CASNPPRGGTEAFF. The V gene is TRBV28, the J gene TRBJ1-1; the D gene is possibly TRBD1 (5 bases). The CDR3 extends over 14 amino acids. Germline-derived CDR1 and CDR2 are MDHEN and SYDVKM. V dropped 7 bases and J dropped 4 bases, with 16 bases sitting between them.

V gene TRBV7-9 combines with J gene TRBJ1-4; 7 bases are a match to TRBD1. J lost 8 bases, V lost 5 bases, and 8 bases had no gene match. The CDR3 totals 14 residues. CDR1 and CDR2 from the germline V gene are SEHNR and FQNEAQ (reference sequence). CDR3 region: CASSITGAGEKLFF. The CDR3 bases are TGTGCCAGCAGCATAACAGGGGCAGGGGAAAAACTGTTTTTT.

V usage is TRBV2 and J usage is TRBJ1-5; 7 bases are a match to TRBD1. The ends lost 3 bases at V and 5 bases at J; junction bases unmatched: 19. This CDR3 is built from 19 residues. Germline-derived CDR1 and CDR2 are SNHLY and FYNNEI. The CDR3 nucleotides read TGTGCCAGCAGTGAGTCTTACAATATCGGACAGGTATACGATCAGCCCCAGCATTTT. The encoded protein is CASSESYNIGQVYDQPQHF.

V and J are TRBV27 and TRBJ1-4; D is perhaps TRBD1 (6 bases). V dropped 5 bases and J dropped 3 bases, with 25 bases sitting between them. The CDR3 covers 19 residues. Germline CDR1 is MNHEY and CDR2 is SMNVEV (reference sequence). The CDR3 nucleotides read TGTGCCAGCAGTCCCGGGAAACAGGGAAGTTTGAGAGCTAATGAAAAACTGTTTTTT. This encodes CASSPGKQGSLRANEKLFF. Supplemented by reference TRBV27 and TRBJ1-4, the full variable domain reads EAQVTQNPRYLITVTGKKLTVTCSQNMNHEYMSWYRQDPGLGLRQIYYSMNVEVTDKGDVPEGYKVSRKEKRNFPLILESPSPNQTSLYFCASSPGKQGSLRANEKLFFGSGTQLSVL.

Remarks on this clone: This CDR3 is also generated by other DNA sequences in the sample. The chain recombines TRBV6-5 with TRBJ2-5; D is undetermined. V was pared by 7 bases and J by 4 bases, with 7 bases between. CDR1 MNHEY and CDR2 SVGAGI come from the germline V gene. The CDR3 has 11 residues. CDR3 region: CASTGGETQYF. CDR3 bases: TGTGCCAGCACTGGCGGAGAGACCCAGTACTTC.